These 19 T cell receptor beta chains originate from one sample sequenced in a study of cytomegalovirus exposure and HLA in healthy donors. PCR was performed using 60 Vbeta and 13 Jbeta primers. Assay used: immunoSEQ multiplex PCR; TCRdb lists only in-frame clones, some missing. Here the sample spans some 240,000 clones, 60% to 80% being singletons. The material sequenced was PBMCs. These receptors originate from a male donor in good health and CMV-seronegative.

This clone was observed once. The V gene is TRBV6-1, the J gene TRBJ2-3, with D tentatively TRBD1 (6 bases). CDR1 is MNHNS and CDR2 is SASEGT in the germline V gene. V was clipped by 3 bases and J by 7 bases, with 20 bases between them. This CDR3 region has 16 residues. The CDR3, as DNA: TGTGCCAGCAGTGATCGCGATTTCGGCAGGGGATATACGCAGTATTTT. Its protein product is CASSDRDFGRGYTQYF.

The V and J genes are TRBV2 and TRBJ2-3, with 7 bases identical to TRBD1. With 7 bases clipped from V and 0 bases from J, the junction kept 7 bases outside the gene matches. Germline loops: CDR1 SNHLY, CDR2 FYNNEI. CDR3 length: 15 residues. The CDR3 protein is CASTWDRRSTDTQYF. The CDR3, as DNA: TGTGCCAGCACCTGGGACAGACGCAGCACAGATACGCAGTATTTT.

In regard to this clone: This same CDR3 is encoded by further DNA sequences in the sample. The chain's CDR3 is CASSPTGATNEKLFF. The CDR3 DNA sequence: TGTGCCAGCAGCCCCACTGGGGCCACTAATGAAAAACTGTTTTTT. This chain connects TRBV9 to TRBJ1-4; TRBD1 is a possible D gene (5 bases). Between the trimmed V and J ends, which lost 4 bases and 2 bases, there was a span of 12 bases. Germline V gene data show CDR1 as SGDLS and CDR2 as YYNGEE. The CDR3 contains 15 residues.

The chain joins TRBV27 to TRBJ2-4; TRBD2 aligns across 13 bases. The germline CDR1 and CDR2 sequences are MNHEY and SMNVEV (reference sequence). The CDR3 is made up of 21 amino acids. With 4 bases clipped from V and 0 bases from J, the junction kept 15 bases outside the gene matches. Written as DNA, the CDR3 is TGTGCCAGCAGTTCGACCGGGACTAGCGGGACCCCCTCAGGAGCCAAAAACATTCAGTACTTC. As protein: CASSSTGTSGTPSGAKNIQYF.

The CDR3 loop reads CAMGTSGRYEQYF. CDR3 DNA: TGTGCCATGGGGACTAGCGGGAGGTACGAGCAGTACTTC. The chain employs TRBV10-3 and TRBJ2-7; 15 bases are a match to TRBD2. The germline CDR1 and CDR2 sequences are ENHRY and SYGVKD. This CDR3 region has 13 residues. After removal of 9 bases from V and 4 bases from J, the junction contained 1 base not matched to a gene.

The CDR3 nucleotides read TGCAGCGTTGAAGATCGAAGGGGGCGGTACGAGCAGTACTTC. It yields the protein CSVEDRRGRYEQYF. This chain links TRBV29-1 with TRBJ2-7; 7 bases match TRBD1. Trimming at V came to 0 bases and at J to 4 bases, leaving 6 bases not matched to a gene. There are 14 residues in the CDR3. The germline CDR1 and CDR2 sequences are SQVTM and ANQGSEA.

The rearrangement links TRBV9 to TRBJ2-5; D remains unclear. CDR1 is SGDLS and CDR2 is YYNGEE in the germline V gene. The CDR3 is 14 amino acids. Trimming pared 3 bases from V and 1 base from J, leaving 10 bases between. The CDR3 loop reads CASSADLIQETQYF. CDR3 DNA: TGTGCCAGCAGCGCCGACTTGATCCAAGAGACCCAGTACTTC. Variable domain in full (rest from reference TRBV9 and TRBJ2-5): DSGVTQTPKHLITATGQRVTLRCSPRSGDLSVYWYQQSLDQGLQFLIQYYNGEERAKGNILERFSAQQFPDLHSELNLSSLELGDSALYFCASSADLIQETQYFGPGTRLLVL.

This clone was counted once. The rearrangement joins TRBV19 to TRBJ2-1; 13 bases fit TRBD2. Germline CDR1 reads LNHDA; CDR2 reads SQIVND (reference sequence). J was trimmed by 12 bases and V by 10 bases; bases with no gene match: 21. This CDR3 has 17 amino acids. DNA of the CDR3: TGTGCCACCACAGAGACCCGCCGACTAGCGGGAGGTTGGGGGCAGTTCTTC. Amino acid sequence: CATTETRRLAGGWGQFF.

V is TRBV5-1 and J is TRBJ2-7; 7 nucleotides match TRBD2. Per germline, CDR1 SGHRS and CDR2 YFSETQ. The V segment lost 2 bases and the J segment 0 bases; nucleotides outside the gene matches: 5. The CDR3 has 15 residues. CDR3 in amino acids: CASSLRRGNSYEQYF. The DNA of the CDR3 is TGCGCCAGCAGCTTAAGGCGGGGGAACTCCTACGAGCAGTACTTC.

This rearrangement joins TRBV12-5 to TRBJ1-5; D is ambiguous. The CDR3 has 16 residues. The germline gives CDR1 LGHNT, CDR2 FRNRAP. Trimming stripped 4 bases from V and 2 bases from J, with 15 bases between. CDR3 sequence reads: CASGCPRGRGNQPQHF. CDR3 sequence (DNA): TGTGCTAGTGGTTGCCCCCGCGGCCGGGGCAATCAGCCCCAGCATTTT.

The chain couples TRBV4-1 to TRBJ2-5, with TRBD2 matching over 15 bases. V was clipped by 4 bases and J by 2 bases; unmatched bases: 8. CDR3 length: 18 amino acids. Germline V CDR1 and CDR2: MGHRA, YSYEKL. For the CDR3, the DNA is TGCGCCAGCAGCCCTGGACTAGCGGGAGGGCCGGGGCAAGAGACCCAGTACTTC. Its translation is CASSPGLAGGPGQETQYF.

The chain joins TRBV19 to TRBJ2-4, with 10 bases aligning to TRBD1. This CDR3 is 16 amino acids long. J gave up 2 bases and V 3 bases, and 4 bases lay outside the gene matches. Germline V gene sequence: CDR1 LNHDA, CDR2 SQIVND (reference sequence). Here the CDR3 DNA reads TGTGCCAGTAGTATCTGGACAGGGGGGACCAAAAACATTCAGTACTTC. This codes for CASSIWTGGTKNIQYF.

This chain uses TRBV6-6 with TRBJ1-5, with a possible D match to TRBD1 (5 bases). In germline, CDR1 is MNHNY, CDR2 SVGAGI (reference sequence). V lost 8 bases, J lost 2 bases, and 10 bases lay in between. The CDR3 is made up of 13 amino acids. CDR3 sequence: CASSGLGNQPQHF. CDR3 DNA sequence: TGTGCCAGCTCAGGGCTCGGCAATCAGCCCCAGCATTTT.

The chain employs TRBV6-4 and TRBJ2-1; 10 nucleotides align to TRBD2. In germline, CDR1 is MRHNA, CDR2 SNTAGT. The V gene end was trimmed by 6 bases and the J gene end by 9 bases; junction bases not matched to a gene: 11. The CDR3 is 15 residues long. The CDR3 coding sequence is TGTGCCAGCAGCGCTTCTAGCGGGGGCCGCGGTGAGCAGTTCTTC. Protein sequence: CASSASSGGRGEQFF.

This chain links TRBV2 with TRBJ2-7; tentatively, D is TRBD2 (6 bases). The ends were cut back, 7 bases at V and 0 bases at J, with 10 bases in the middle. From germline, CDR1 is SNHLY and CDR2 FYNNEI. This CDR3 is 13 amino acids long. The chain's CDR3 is CASKAGPSYEQYF. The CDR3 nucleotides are TGTGCCAGCAAGGCGGGACCCTCCTACGAGCAGTACTTC.

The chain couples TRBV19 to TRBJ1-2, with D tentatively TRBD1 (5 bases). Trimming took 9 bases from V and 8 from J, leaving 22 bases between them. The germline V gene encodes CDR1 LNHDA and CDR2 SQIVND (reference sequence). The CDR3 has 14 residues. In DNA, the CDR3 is TGTGCCAGCAATCCCGGGGGAGGGGCACCCGGCTACACCTTC. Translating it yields CASNPGGGAPGYTF.

The CDR3, as DNA: TGTGCCAGCAGGGACCTGACTAGCGCCCCACCCTTATCCACCTACGAGCAGTACTTC. It specifies CASRDLTSAPPLSTYEQYF. This chain uses TRBV2 with TRBJ2-7; 8 bases fit TRBD2. Per germline, CDR1 SNHLY and CDR2 FYNNEI. The CDR3 length is 19 residues. Trimming cost V 6 bases and J 2 bases; bases outside gene matches: 21.

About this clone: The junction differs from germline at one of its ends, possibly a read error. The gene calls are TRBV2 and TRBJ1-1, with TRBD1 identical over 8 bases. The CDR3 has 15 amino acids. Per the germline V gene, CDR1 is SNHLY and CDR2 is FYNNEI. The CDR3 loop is CASSKAGTGYTEAFF. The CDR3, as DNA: TGTGCCAGCAGTAAAGCGGGGACAGGATACACTGAAGCTTTCTTT.

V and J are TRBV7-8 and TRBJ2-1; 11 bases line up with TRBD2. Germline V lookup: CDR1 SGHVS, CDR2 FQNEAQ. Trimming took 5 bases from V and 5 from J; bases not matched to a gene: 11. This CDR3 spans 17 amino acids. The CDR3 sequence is CASSRPWGGLADNEQFF. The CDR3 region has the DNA TGTGCCAGCAGCCGTCCTTGGGGGGGACTAGCGGACAATGAGCAGTTCTTC. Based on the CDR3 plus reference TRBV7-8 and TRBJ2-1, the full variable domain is GAGVSQSPRYKVAKRGQDVALRCDPISGHVSLFWYQQALGQGPEFLTYFQNEAQLDKSGLPSDRFFAERPEGSVSTLKIQRTQQEDSAVYLCASSRPWGGLADNEQFFGPGTRLTVL.